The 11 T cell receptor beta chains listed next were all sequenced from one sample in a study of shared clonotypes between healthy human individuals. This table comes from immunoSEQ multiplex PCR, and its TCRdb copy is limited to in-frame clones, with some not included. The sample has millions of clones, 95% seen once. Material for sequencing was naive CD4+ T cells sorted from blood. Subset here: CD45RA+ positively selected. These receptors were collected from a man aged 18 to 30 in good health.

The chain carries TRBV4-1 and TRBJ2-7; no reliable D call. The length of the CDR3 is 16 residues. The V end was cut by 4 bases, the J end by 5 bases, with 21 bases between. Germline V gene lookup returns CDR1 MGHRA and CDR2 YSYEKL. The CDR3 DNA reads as TGCGCCAGCAGCCTCGCTGTTCCCCCCTACTCGGACGAGCAGTACTTC. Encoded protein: CASSLAVPPYSDEQYF.

DNA of the CDR3: TGTGCCAGCAGCCCGGCAACGAACACCGGGGAGCTGTTTTTT. The encoded protein is CASSPATNTGELFF. The V and J genes are TRBV11-3 and TRBJ2-2; D remains ambiguous. V dropped 5 bases and J dropped 0 bases, with 7 bases sitting between them. This CDR3 is built from 14 residues. CDR1 is SGHNT, CDR2 YENEEA, per germline.

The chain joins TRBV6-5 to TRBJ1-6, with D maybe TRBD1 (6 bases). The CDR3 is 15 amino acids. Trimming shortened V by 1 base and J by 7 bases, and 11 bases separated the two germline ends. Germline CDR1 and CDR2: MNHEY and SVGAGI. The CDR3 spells CASSYWNRANSPLHF. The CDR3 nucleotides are TGTGCCAGCAGTTACTGGAACAGGGCCAATTCACCCCTCCACTTT.

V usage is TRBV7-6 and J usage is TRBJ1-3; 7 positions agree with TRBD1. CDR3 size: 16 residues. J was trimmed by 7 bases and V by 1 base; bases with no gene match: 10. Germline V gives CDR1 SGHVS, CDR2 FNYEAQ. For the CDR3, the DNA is TGTGCCAGCAGCTTAGGTACAGGGGACCTCGGGAACACCATATATTTT. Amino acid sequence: CASSLGTGDLGNTIYF.

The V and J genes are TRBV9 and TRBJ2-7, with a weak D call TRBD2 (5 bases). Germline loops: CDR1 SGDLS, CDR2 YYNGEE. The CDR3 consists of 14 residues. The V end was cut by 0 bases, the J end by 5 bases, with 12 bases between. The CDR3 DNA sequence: TGTGCCAGCAGCGTAGCTGAGAGGGCCCACGAGCAGTACTTC. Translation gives CASSVAERAHEQYF.

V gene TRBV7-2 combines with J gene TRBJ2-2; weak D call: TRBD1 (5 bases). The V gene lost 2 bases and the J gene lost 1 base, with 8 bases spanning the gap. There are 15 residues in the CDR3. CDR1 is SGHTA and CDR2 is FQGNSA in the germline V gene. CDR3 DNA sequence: TGTGCCAGCAGCTTACAGGGCGTGAACACCGGGGAGCTGTTTTTT. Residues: CASSLQGVNTGELFF.

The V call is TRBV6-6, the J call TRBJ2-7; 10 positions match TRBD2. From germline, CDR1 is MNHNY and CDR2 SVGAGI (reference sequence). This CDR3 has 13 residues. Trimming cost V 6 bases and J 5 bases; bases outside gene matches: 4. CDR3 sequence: CASRTTSGDEQYF. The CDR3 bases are TGTGCCAGCAGAACCACTAGCGGGGACGAGCAGTACTTC.

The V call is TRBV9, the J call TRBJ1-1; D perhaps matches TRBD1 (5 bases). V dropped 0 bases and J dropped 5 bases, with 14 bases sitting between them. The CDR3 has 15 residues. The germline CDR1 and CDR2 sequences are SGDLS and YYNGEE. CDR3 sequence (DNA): TGTGCCAGCAGCGTAGCTGGGGGTCCATGGACTGAAGCTTTCTTT. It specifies CASSVAGGPWTEAFF. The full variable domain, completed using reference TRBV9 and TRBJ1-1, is DSGVTQTPKHLITATGQRVTLRCSPRSGDLSVYWYQQSLDQGLQFLIQYYNGEERAKGNILERFSAQQFPDLHSELNLSSLELGDSALYFCASSVAGGPWTEAFFGQGTRLTVV.

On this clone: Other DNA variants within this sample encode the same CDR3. CDR3 bases: TGTGCCAGCAGTTACTCCGCAGGGGGGTACGAGCAGTACTTC. It codes for CASSYSAGGYEQYF. V is TRBV6-6 and J is TRBJ2-7; tentatively, D is TRBD1 (7 bases). V was pared by 0 bases and J by 4 bases, with 10 bases between. The germline V gene has CDR1 MNHNY and CDR2 SVGAGI (reference sequence). The length of the CDR3 is 14 residues.

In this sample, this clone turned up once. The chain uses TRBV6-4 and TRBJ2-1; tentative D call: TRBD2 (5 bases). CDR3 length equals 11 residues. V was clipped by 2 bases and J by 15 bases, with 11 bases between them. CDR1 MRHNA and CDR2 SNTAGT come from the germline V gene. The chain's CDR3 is CASSDSPRGFF. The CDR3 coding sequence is TGTGCCAGCAGTGACAGTCCTCGGGGGTTCTTC.

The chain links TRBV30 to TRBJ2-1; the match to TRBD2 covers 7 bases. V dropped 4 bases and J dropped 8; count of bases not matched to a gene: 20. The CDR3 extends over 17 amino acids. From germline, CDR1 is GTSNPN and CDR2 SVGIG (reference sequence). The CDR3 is CAWILKHPGGSIDEQFF. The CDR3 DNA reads TGTGCCTGGATCCTGAAACACCCTGGCGGGAGTATTGATGAGCAGTTCTTC.